Presented here are 26 T cell receptor beta chains from one specimen sequenced in a study of identical twins. MiXCR, run by TCRdb on the 5' RACE reads, gives a single entry per CDR3 protein. This table has some 600,000 distinct CDR3 sequences, just over 7% appearing once. This sample also appeared in a second study, on yellow fever vaccine responses in identical twins.

Sequenced: PBMCs. These receptors all stem from a young woman in good health.

The chain combines TRBV7-2 with TRBJ1-5; D is unclear. The CDR3 is made up of 15 amino acids. The V gene's germline CDR1 is SGHTA and CDR2 FQGNSA. Trimming shortened V by 2 bases and J by 0 bases, and 8 bases separated the two germline ends. The CDR3: CASSLITNSNQPQHF. CDR3 nucleotide sequence: TGTGCCAGCAGCTTAATAACAAATAGCAATCAGCCCCAGCATTTT.

The chain has TRBV5-6 and TRBJ2-7, with D tentatively TRBD1 or TRBD2 (5 bases each). Germline-derived CDR1 and CDR2 are SGHDT and YYEEEE. This CDR3 region has 13 residues. Trimming removed 1 base from V and 9 bases from J, with 14 bases in between. As DNA, the CDR3 is TGTGCCAGCAGCTTGCGGGGACCGACGGGGCAGTACTTC. Translated, it gives CASSLRGPTGQYF.

This clonotype was picked up a small number of times. The CDR3 nucleotides are TGTGCCAGCAGCCGGGGACAGGGGACGACTGAAGCTTTCTTT. Its protein is CASSRGQGTTEAFF. The chain couples TRBV2 to TRBJ1-1; TRBD1 aligns across 10 bases. CDR1 and CDR2 from the germline V gene are SNHLY and FYNNEI. The CDR3 extends over 14 amino acids. Losses at the gene ends were 6 bases for V and 5 bases for J; bases not matched to a gene: 6.

This clonotype was counted only a few times. The V gene is TRBV15, the J gene TRBJ2-7, with TRBD1 matching 7 bases. Looked up from germline, CDR1 is LNHNV and CDR2 is YYDKDF (reference sequence). CDR3 size: 13 residues. Trimming at V came to 6 bases and at J to 4 bases, leaving 6 bases not matched to a gene. The CDR3 DNA follows: TGTGCCACCAGTCTTAACAGGGGATACGAGCAGTACGTC. It yields the protein CATSLNRGYEQYV.

This clonotype has a count of ten or more. The rearrangement joins TRBV12-3 or TRBV12-4 to TRBJ1-6; D ambiguous. The CDR3 runs 13 residues. V was cut by 5 bases and J by 10 bases, with 12 bases left in between. CDR3 sequence: CASSNSESSPLHF. The CDR3 DNA is TGTGCCAGCAGTAACAGCGAAAGCTCACCCCTCCACTTT.

This clonotype showed up many times. One end of the junction varies from germline; a read error may be responsible. V and J are TRBV5-1 and TRBJ2-3; D perhaps matches TRBD1 (6 bases). The length of the CDR3 is 15 residues. CDR1 is SGHRS and CDR2 is YFSETQ in the germline V gene. CDR3: CASSLGDTSTDTQYF. CDR3 sequence (DNA): TGTGCCAGCAGTTTGGGGGACACGAGCACAGATACGCAGTATTTT.

The CDR3 nucleotides read TGCAGTGCCTTAGCGGATTCCACAGATACGCAGTATTTT. Translated: CSALADSTDTQYF. The chain has TRBV20-1 and TRBJ2-3, with D possibly TRBD2 on 6 matching bases. This CDR3 spans 13 amino acids. In germline, CDR1 is DFQATT, CDR2 SNEGSKA (reference sequence). Trimming took 6 bases from V and 2 from J, leaving 12 bases between them.

V usage is TRBV20-1 and J usage is TRBJ2-2, with D possibly matching TRBD1 (7 bases). Trimming cost V 5 bases and J 0 bases, with 10 bases left between them. Per germline, CDR1 DFQATT and CDR2 SNEGSKA (reference sequence). This CDR3 spans 14 amino acids. Here the CDR3 DNA reads TGCAGTGCTGCGGGACAGTCGAACACCGGGGAGCTGTTTTTT. Translating gives CSAAGQSNTGELFF.

This clonotype was counted only a few times. The chain uses TRBV9 and TRBJ2-5, with no clear D. Trimming stripped 0 bases from V and 5 bases from J, with 5 bases between. The germline V gene encodes CDR1 SGDLS and CDR2 YYNGEE. CDR3 length equals 12 residues. The CDR3 is CASSVVSETQYF. CDR3 nucleotide sequence: TGTGCCAGCAGCGTAGTTTCCGAGACCCAGTACTTC.

This clonotype has a handful of counts. The chain uses TRBV28 and TRBJ2-7, with 8 bases lining up with TRBD1. The CDR3 runs 16 residues. In germline, CDR1 is MDHEN, CDR2 SYDVKM. Trimming at V came to 3 bases and at J to 1 base, leaving 8 bases not matched to a gene. This CDR3 is CASSFYGDRGSYEQYV. The CDR3 DNA is TGTGCCAGCAGTTTTTACGGAGACAGGGGTTCCTACGAGCAGTACGTC.

This clonotype was seen a handful of times. This chain uses TRBV18 with TRBJ1-2; D unresolved. V was pared by 3 bases and J by 7 bases, with 21 bases between. This CDR3 has 16 amino acids. Germline values: CDR1 KGHSH, CDR2 LQKENI. CDR3 nucleotides: TGTGCCAGCTCACCCCCAGAAGGACCGGTTTTCGGTGGCTACACCTTC. It specifies CASSPPEGPVFGGYTF.

Ten or more counts support this clonotype. The chain links TRBV7-2 to TRBJ1-2; D unclear. Germline CDR1 is SGHTA and CDR2 is FQGNSA. The germline V and J ends were trimmed by 8 bases and 5 bases, with 9 bases remaining between them. This CDR3 is built from 11 residues. The DNA of the CDR3 is TGTGCCAGCGAGGGAAATTATGGCTACACCTTC. Protein product: CASEGNYGYTF.

This clonotype has ten or more counts. The V gene is TRBV10-3, the J gene TRBJ1-6; 10 bases line up with TRBD1. The germline V gene has CDR1 ENHRY and CDR2 SYGVKD. The CDR3 has 15 residues. After removal of 11 bases from V and 2 bases from J, the junction contained 6 bases not matched to a gene. CDR3 nucleotide sequence: TGTGCCTCGGGACAGGGGTCTCCCTATAATTCACCCCTCCACTTT. As protein: CASGQGSPYNSPLHF.

The rearrangement uses TRBV7-8 and TRBJ2-7; D gene ambiguous. The CDR3 has 12 amino acids. V was trimmed by 5 bases and J by 3 bases, leaving 8 bases between them. Germline CDR1 and CDR2: SGHVS and FQNEAQ. CDR3 loop: CASSAPFYEQYF. In DNA, the CDR3 is TGTGCCAGCAGCGCCCCATTCTACGAGCAGTACTTC.

The genes are TRBV11-2 and TRBJ1-1, with D maybe TRBD1 (5 bases). V was clipped by 1 base and J by 6 bases, with 12 bases between them. The CDR3 spans 14 residues. Germline V CDR1 and CDR2: SGHAT, FQNNGV. CDR3 sequence: CASSLVPGGAEAFF. CDR3 bases: TGTGCCAGCAGCTTAGTGCCCGGGGGGGCTGAAGCTTTCTTT.

This clonotype appeared a few times. The chain recombines TRBV5-1 with TRBJ1-2; possible D gene TRBD1, 5 bases. Germline V gene lookup returns CDR1 SGHRS and CDR2 YFSETQ. Trimming took off 0 bases at V and 4 bases at J, with 10 bases between the two ends. CDR3 length: 14 amino acids. CDR3 DNA sequence: TGCGCCAGCAGCTTGGCGGGGGAGAGCTATGGCTACACCTTC. Its protein product is CASSLAGESYGYTF.

This clonotype was recorded a few times. At one boundary the junction diverges from the germline segment, which might be a read error. The J gene is TRBJ2-3, the V gene TRBV4-1; TRBD1 or TRBD2 may be the D gene (5 bases each). Germline V CDR1 and CDR2: MGHRA, YSYEKL. This CDR3 is 16 amino acids long. In DNA form, the CDR3 reads TGCGCCAGCATCCAACATATCGGGGCCCCCGGTGATACGCAGTATTTT. It is translated as CASIQHIGAPGDTQYF.

The chain has TRBV7-9 and TRBJ1-1, with 9 bases aligning to TRBD1. V shed 5 bases, J shed 1 base, and the junction held 8 bases outside the gene matches. Germline V CDR1 and CDR2: SEHNR, FQNEAQ (reference sequence). The CDR3 extends over 16 amino acids. CDR3 sequence reads: CASSQPTGGSNTEAFF. The CDR3 DNA reads TGTGCCAGCAGCCAGCCGACAGGGGGATCGAACACTGAAGCTTTCTTT.

Many counts were recorded for this clonotype. The V and J genes are TRBV12-3 or TRBV12-4 and TRBJ1-2; 11 bases are shared with TRBD1. J gave up 6 bases and V 5 bases, and 5 bases lay outside the gene matches. There are 14 residues in the CDR3. CDR3 coding DNA: TGTGCCAGCAGTCTTGGACAGGGGGCGAATGGCTACACCTTC. Its protein product is CASSLGQGANGYTF.

This clonotype showed up just a few times. The J gene is TRBJ2-2, the V gene TRBV6-2 or TRBV6-3, with D possibly TRBD1 on 5 matching bases. The germline gives CDR1 MNHEY, CDR2 SVGEGT. There are 17 residues in the CDR3. Trimming took 0 bases from V and 3 from J, leaving 14 bases between them. DNA of the CDR3: TGTGCCAGCAGTTACTCTGCAGACAGCGTTTACACCGGGGAGCTGTTTTTT. Translated, it gives CASSYSADSVYTGELFF.

The V gene is TRBV12-3 or TRBV12-4, the J gene TRBJ2-2; possible D gene TRBD2, 5 bases. CDR3 size: 17 residues. Between the trimmed V and J ends, which lost 1 base and 0 bases, there was a span of 12 bases. CDR3 bases: TGTGCCAGCAGTTTAGGGCTAGCTAGGACGAACACCGGGGAGCTGTTTTTT. Protein sequence: CASSLGLARTNTGELFF.

This clonotype was detected many times. The gene calls are TRBV10-3 and TRBJ2-2; D is unresolved. Germline V lookup: CDR1 ENHRY, CDR2 SYGVKD. The CDR3 covers 10 residues. Trimming cost V 11 bases and J 8 bases, with 9 bases left between them. For the CDR3, the DNA is TGTGCCGTCGGATCGGGGGAGCTGTTTTTT. It specifies CAVGSGELFF.

The gene calls are TRBV20-1 and TRBJ1-5, with D hard to call. Per the germline V gene, CDR1 is DFQATT and CDR2 is SNEGSKA (reference sequence). This CDR3 comprises 12 residues. Trimming took off 0 bases at V and 4 bases at J, with 4 bases between the two ends. As DNA, the CDR3 is TGCAGTGCTAGAGAAGCAAATCAGCCCCAGCATTTT. It yields the protein CSAREANQPQHF.

The sample holds many counts of this clonotype. The gene calls are TRBV2 and TRBJ2-1; possible D gene TRBD2, 6 bases. Trimming shortened V by 2 bases and J by 7 bases, and 18 bases separated the two germline ends. The CDR3 has 16 amino acids. Germline values: CDR1 SNHLY, CDR2 FYNNEI. CDR3 amino acids: CASSESSRVGGNEQFF. The CDR3 DNA reads TGTGCCAGCAGTGAATCCTCCAGGGTGGGAGGTAATGAGCAGTTCTTC.

Only a few counts were recorded for this clonotype. The chain couples TRBV7-9 to TRBJ2-5; D is undetermined. CDR1 SEHNR and CDR2 FQNEAQ come from the germline V gene (reference sequence). The CDR3 length is 13 residues. Trimming took off 4 bases at V and 2 bases at J, with 8 bases between the two ends. The CDR3 bases are TGTGCCAGCAGCTCCGAAGTGCAAGAGACCCAGTACTTC. Amino acid sequence: CASSSEVQETQYF.

J is TRBJ2-7 and V is TRBV18, with D unresolved. The V gene lost 1 base and the J gene lost 6 bases, with 13 bases spanning the gap. Per germline, CDR1 KGHSH and CDR2 LQKENI. The CDR3 covers 14 residues. CDR3 DNA: TGTGCCAGCTCACCACTTGCAGAATCGGGCGAGCAGTACTTC. This translates into CASSPLAESGEQYF.